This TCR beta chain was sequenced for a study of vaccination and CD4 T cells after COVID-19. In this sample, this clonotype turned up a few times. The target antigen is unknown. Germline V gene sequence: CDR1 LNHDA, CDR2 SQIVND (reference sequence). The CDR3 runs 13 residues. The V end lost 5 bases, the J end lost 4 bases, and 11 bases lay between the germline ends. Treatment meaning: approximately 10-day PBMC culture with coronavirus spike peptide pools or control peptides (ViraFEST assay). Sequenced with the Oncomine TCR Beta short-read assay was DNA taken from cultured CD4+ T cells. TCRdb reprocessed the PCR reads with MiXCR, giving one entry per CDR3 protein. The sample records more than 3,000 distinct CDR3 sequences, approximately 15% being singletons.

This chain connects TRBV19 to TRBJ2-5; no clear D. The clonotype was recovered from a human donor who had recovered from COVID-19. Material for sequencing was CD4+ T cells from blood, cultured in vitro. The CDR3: CASSFQRGETQYF. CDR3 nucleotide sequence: TGTGCCAGTAGTTTCCAGCGTGGAGAGACCCAGTACTTC.